This T cell receptor (beta chain) was identified during a study of T cell repertoires in cytomegalovirus infection (dated by TCRdb to the late 2010s). Background on the whole study: Alongside well-studied HLA-B-restricted epitopes, the peptide stimulations were aimed at recently identified HLA-C-restricted CMV epitopes, whose presentation resists viral immunomodulation. The HLA type of each donor mattered for the analysis, because public TCR beta signatures pointed to carriage of CMV infection along with the matching HLA type.

The junction shows trimming of 0 bases on V and 5 bases on J, plus 14 bases between the germline ends. The CDR3 sequence holds 15 residues, the cysteine and phenylalanine included. The DNA shown is the 45-base CDR3, in frame from base 1. Taken from the germline V gene, the CDR1 and CDR2 loops are SGHRS and YFSETQ. The full study reports these points: The ex vivo response was dominated by HLA-C-restricted CMV-specific TCR beta clonotypes, which also provided the single most frequent clonotype in two of eight donors. In both this cohort and an independent cohort of several hundred donors, the cumulative frequency of public TCR beta family members distinguished carriers of CMV infection plus the relevant HLA type.

With regard to this clonotype: The antigen it recognizes is unknown. Qualities for individual bases were not recorded, and no much larger clone is one base off.

The listed sequencing device is Illumina HiSeq 1500. The raw public data were reprocessed by TCRdb itself: fastp quality trimming at Q25, MiXCR clonotype calling, in-frame beta chains only. Every entry covers one CDR3 protein and lists the most common genes and DNA from its rows. The sample yields about half a million distinct CDR3 sequences; roughly a third were counted once. The ten biggest clones cover around a sixth of the sample. This sample's treatment or condition label indicates: in vitro stimulation with specific CMV peptide epitopes to enrich CMV-specific T cells. The TCR sequence derives from a human donor in good health (CMV status not recorded). Some clones in this sample may be carry-over from other donors' samples. This material consisted of cultured PBMCs, taken from culture after CMV antigen stimulation. This chain joins TRBV5-1 to TRBJ1-1; the D gene cannot be named for sure. Here is the DNA: TGCGCCAGCAGCTTGGGATTTGGTGTTGGGACTGAAGCTTTCTTT. It codes for CASSLGFGVGTEAFF.